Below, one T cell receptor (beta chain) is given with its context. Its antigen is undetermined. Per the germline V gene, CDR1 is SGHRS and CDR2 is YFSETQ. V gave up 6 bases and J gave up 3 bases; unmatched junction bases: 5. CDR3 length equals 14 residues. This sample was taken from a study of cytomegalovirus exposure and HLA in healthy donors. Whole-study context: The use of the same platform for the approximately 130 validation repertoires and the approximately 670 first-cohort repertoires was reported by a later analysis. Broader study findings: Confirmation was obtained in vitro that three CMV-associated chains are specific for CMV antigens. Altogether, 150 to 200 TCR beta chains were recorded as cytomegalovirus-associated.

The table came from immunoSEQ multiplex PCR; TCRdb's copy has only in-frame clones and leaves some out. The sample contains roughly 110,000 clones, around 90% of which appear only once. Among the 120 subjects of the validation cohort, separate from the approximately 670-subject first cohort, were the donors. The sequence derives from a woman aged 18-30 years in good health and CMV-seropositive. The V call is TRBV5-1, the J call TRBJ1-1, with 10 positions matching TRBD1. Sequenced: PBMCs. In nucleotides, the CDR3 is TGCGCCAGCAACGACAGGGGGCGGGACACTGAAGCTTTCTTT. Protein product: CASNDRGRDTEAFF. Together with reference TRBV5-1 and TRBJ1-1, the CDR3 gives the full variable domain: KAGVTQTPRYLIKTRGQQVTLSCSPISGHRSVSWYQQTPGQGLQFLFEYFSETQRNKGNFPGRFSGRQFSNSRSEMNVSTLELGDSALYLCASNDRGRDTEAFFGQGTRLTVV.